The next 32 T cell receptor beta chains were all read from a single sample in a study of tumor-infiltrating lymphocytes in primary liver carcinoma. Priming with a constant-region primer yielded TCR beta cDNA from roughly 490 ng total RNA. It was through three nested multiplex PCR rounds of slightly modified ARM-PCR that TCR beta libraries arose. Researchers ran the first two PCR rounds for ten to eleven cycles each with TRBV1-TRBV30 forward primers and a C-beta reverse primer. MiXCR, run by TCRdb on the multiplex PCR reads, gives a single entry per CDR3 protein. The sample has about 110,000 distinct CDR3 sequences, about 68% seen once. Scientists recovered RNA and DNA together from around 20-30 mg of unsorted bulk tissue. The sample was liver tumor tissue from sampling region 1. Subset here: tumor region T1, superior pole. The origin of the receptors is a woman aged 60-75 years with primary liver carcinoma and hepatitis B virus infection.

This clonotype was recorded at least ten times. The chain couples TRBV10-3 to TRBJ2-1; TRBD2 might be the D (5 bases). The V gene lost 0 bases and the J gene lost 6 bases, with 12 bases spanning the gap. The CDR3 runs to 15 residues. Germline CDR1 reads ENHRY; CDR2 reads SYGVKD. This CDR3 reads CAISESSGRGNEQFF. Written as DNA, the CDR3 is TGTGCCATCAGTGAGTCCAGCGGTCGGGGCAATGAGCAGTTCTTC.

Concerning this clonotype itself: A clone one base away is much larger, so this may be a read error. The V gene is TRBV4-1, the J gene TRBJ2-3, with 9 bases fitting TRBD2. The CDR3 totals 17 residues. CDR1 and CDR2 from the germline V gene are MGHRA and YSYEKL. The CDR3 protein is CASSQGGAGGGTYTQYF. The CDR3 nucleotides read TGCGCCAGCAGCCAAGGTGGAGCGGGAGGAGGCACATATACGCAGTATTTT.

As to this clonotype: One end of the junction is discordant with germline, which a read error may explain. CDR3 residues: CASIQELVGLLKETQYF. As DNA, the CDR3 is TGTGCCAGCATCCAAGAATTGGTGGGACTACTGAAAGAGACCCAGTACTTC. V is TRBV4-2 and J is TRBJ2-5; 7 nucleotides line up with TRBD2. Germline assignment: CDR1 LGHNA and CDR2 YNFKEQ. The CDR3 is 17 amino acids.

A note on this clonotype: This may be a read error, as it is one base from a much larger clone. This sequence joins TRBV7-8 and TRBJ2-5; D is unclear. The CDR3 is made up of 14 amino acids. The germline CDR1 and CDR2 sequences are SGHVS and FQNEAQ. This CDR3 reads CANSPAGPSETQYF. CDR3 bases: TGTGCCAACAGCCCCGCCGGGCCCTCGGAGACCCAGTACTTC.

The rearrangement uses TRBV11-2 and TRBJ2-1, with D possibly being TRBD2 (5 bases). The V gene's germline CDR1 is SGHAT and CDR2 FQNNGV. The CDR3 contains 15 residues. V lost 6 bases to trimming and J lost 10 bases, with 22 bases between them. The CDR3 coding sequence is TGTGCCAGCAGATTAATATCACCGCCCACGGGGGAGCAGTTCTTC. As protein: CASRLISPPTGEQFF.

A note on this clonotype: This clone may be a read error of a much larger clone one base away. V and J are TRBV12-3 or TRBV12-4 and TRBJ2-7, with 9 bases identical to TRBD2. The CDR3 covers 13 residues. CDR3 coding DNA: TGTGCCACCAGTCGTAGCGGGGGCTACGAGCAGTACTTC. This codes for CATSRSGGYEQYF.

In the case of this clonotype: A much larger clone lies a single base off, so this may be a read error. V is TRBV4-1 and J is TRBJ2-5; TRBD2 is a possible D gene (5 bases). The germline V gene encodes CDR1 MGHRA and CDR2 YSYEKL. This CDR3 contains 15 residues. V gave up 0 bases and J gave up 7 bases, with 15 bases separating them. CDR3 protein: CASSQDRRGRVTQYF. As DNA, the CDR3 is TGCGCCAGCAGCCAAGATCGAAGAGGGCGGGTGACCCAGTACTTC.

To note about this clonotype: This CDR3 is missing its conserved last phenylalanine or tryptophan, likely due to a read error. This chain connects TRBV11-3 to TRBJ1-1; a possible D gene is TRBD1 (5 bases). The V and J ends lost 4 bases and 3 bases respectively, with 12 bases between them. The germline CDR1 and CDR2 sequences are SGHNT and YENEEA. This CDR3 is 14 amino acids long. The CDR3 coding sequence is TGTGCCAGCAGCTACTGGGGGTCGGACACTGAAGCTTTCATT. Translating it yields CASSYWGSDTEAFI.

The chain combines TRBV7-8 with TRBJ1-1; the D is unclear. Trimming cost V 2 bases and J 2 bases, with 12 bases left between them. CDR3 length: 15 amino acids. Germline CDR1 reads SGHVS; CDR2 reads FQNEAQ. This chain's CDR3 is CASSLNERNNTEAFF. CDR3 nucleotides: TGTGCCAGCAGCTTAAATGAACGTAACAACACTGAAGCTTTCTTT.

The chain links TRBV7-8 to TRBJ2-2; D unresolved. In germline, CDR1 is SGHVS, CDR2 FQNEAQ. The CDR3 is made up of 16 amino acids. V gave up 6 bases and J gave up 0 bases, with 14 bases separating them. CDR3 bases: TGTGCCAGCAGTTCCCTCCGACGGACGAACACCGGGGAGCTGTTTTTT. It is translated as CASSSLRRTNTGELFF.

Concerning this clonotype: Being one base from a much bigger clone, this may be a read error. The V gene is TRBV5-1, the J gene TRBJ2-3; a weak D match, TRBD2 (6 bases). Germline CDR1 is SGHRS and CDR2 is YFSETQ. This CDR3 region has 14 residues. The CDR3 DNA sequence: TGCGCCAACAGCCCGGCGGGGCGCACAGATACGCAGTATTTT. Translated, it gives CANSPAGRTDTQYF.

Concerning this clonotype itself: Since a much larger clone is just one base distant, this may be a read error. J is TRBJ2-1 and V is TRBV10-3; possibly TRBD1 for D (6 bases). From germline, CDR1 is ENHRY and CDR2 SYGVKD. The CDR3 totals 14 residues. Trimming took off 6 bases at V and 0 bases at J, with 9 bases between the two ends. CDR3 amino acids: CAIRDRCSYNEQFF. CDR3 DNA sequence: TGTGCCATCAGAGACAGGTGCTCCTACAATGAGCAGTTCTTC.

As for this clonotype: The CDR3 carries no conserved terminal phenylalanine or tryptophan, so it likely arises from a read error. As DNA, the CDR3 is TGTGCCAGCAGCTTTGGCGGGGGGCTGTTTATT. Amino acid sequence: CASSFGGGLFI. V and J are TRBV11-2 and TRBJ2-2; 7 bases map to TRBD2. CDR1 SGHAT and CDR2 FQNNGV come from the germline V gene. CDR3 size: 11 residues.

This clonotype was recorded only once. The V gene is TRBV6-4, the J gene TRBJ2-1; 8 positions match TRBD2. The CDR3 spans 15 residues. Germline assignment: CDR1 MRHNA and CDR2 SNTAGT. Unmatched junction bases numbered 11, after V lost 4 bases and J lost 9 bases. The CDR3 DNA reads as TGTGCCAGCAGTGTGGGACTAGTGGGAGGAACTGAGCAGTTCTTC. Protein product: CASSVGLVGGTEQFF.

To note about this clonotype: This may come from a read error, since a much larger clone is one base off. The chain uses TRBV7-9 and TRBJ2-5; D call uncertain. Per germline, CDR1 SEHNR and CDR2 FQNEAQ (reference sequence). With 4 bases removed from V and 5 bases from J, the gap between germline ends came to 8 bases. This CDR3 has 12 residues. CDR3: CASSSPWETQYF. CDR3 in DNA: TGTGCCAGCAGCTCGCCGTGGGAGACCCAGTACTTC.

The rearrangement joins TRBV11-2 to TRBJ1-1, with D hard to call. Per the germline V gene, CDR1 is SGHAT and CDR2 is FQNNGV. Trimming stripped 8 bases from V and 0 bases from J, with 10 bases between. The CDR3 has 13 amino acids. CDR3 coding DNA: TGTGCCAGCGGCCCTGGTTTGAACACTGAAGCTTTCTTT. Amino acids: CASGPGLNTEAFF.

This clonotype was found once. As the CDR3 is not closed by the conserved phenylalanine or tryptophan, this likely results from a read error. The DNA is omitted, as the CDR3 cannot be located on it reliably, and the CDR3 follows TCRdb's listing. This chain uses TRBV29-1 with TRBJ1-2; TRBD1, the table's D call, was not compared with the DNA. From germline, CDR1 is SQVTM and CDR2 ANQGSEA. The CDR3 numbers 13 amino acids, ends counted. CDR3 amino acids: CSAPSATNYGYAS.

With respect to this clonotype: Without the conserved terminal phenylalanine or tryptophan, this CDR3 likely stems from a read error. This chain connects TRBV7-9 to TRBJ2-2; 12 nucleotides agree with TRBD2. This CDR3 has 17 residues. Looked up from germline, CDR1 is SEHNR and CDR2 is FQNEAQ (reference sequence). DNA of the CDR3: TGTGCCAGCAGGCGAGAGACTAGCGGGAGCACCACCAGGGAGCTGTTTTAT. Encoded protein: CASRRETSGSTTRELFY.

The rearrangement uses TRBV24-1 and TRBJ2-1; 8 nucleotides line up with TRBD2. The CDR3 spans 16 residues. From germline, CDR1 is KGHDR and CDR2 SFDVKD. With 8 bases clipped from V and 3 bases from J, the junction kept 11 bases outside the gene matches. CDR3 residues: CATKGAAGAVYNEQFF. The DNA of the CDR3 is TGTGCCACCAAAGGGGCAGCGGGAGCAGTCTACAATGAGCAGTTCTTC.

As regards this clonotype: A read error is possible here, since a much larger clone lies one base away. V gene TRBV29-1 combines with J gene TRBJ2-1, with D possibly being TRBD1 or TRBD2 (5 bases each). The germline gives CDR1 SQVTM, CDR2 ANQGSEA. The V gene lost 0 bases and the J gene lost 3 bases, with 15 bases spanning the gap. CDR3 length equals 16 residues. CDR3 in DNA: TGCAGCGTTGAAGAGATGGAAGGGGCGGGCTACAATGAGCAGTTCTTC. Translation gives CSVEEMEGAGYNEQFF.

Of note for this clonotype: This CDR3 is missing its conserved last phenylalanine or tryptophan, likely due to a read error. This chain connects TRBV28 to TRBJ2-3, with D perhaps matching TRBD2 (6 bases). From germline, CDR1 is MDHEN and CDR2 SYDVKM. This CDR3 comprises 15 residues. Trimming cost V 8 bases and J 0 bases, with 15 bases left between them. CDR3 sequence reads: CASLCGAISTDTQYV. The CDR3 DNA sequence: TGTGCCAGCCTCTGCGGGGCAATTAGCACAGATACGCAGTATGTT.

As regards this clonotype: The missing conserved phenylalanine or tryptophan at the end of this CDR3 makes a read error likely. J is TRBJ2-3 and V is TRBV29-1; 14 bases match TRBD2. Germline CDR1 and CDR2: SQVTM and ANQGSEA. The CDR3 contains 18 residues. The CDR3 region has the DNA TGCAGCGTCCTCGGGACTAGCGGGAGCAAGTCTTACACAGATGCGCAGTATCTT. Translating it yields CSVLGTSGSKSYTDAQYL.

In the case of this clonotype: This may arise from a read error, as a much more abundant clone is one base away. The V and J genes are TRBV12-3 or TRBV12-4 and TRBJ2-5; 15 bases are shared with TRBD2. The CDR3 spans 17 residues. The CDR3 loop reads CASSPGLAGGVGETRYF. The CDR3 DNA reads as TGTGCCAGCAGCCCGGGACTAGCGGGAGGAGTGGGAGAGACCCGGTACTTC.

The genes are TRBV5-4 and TRBJ2-1; no reliable D call. CDR1 SGHNT and CDR2 YYREEE come from the germline V gene (reference sequence). CDR3 size: 15 residues. V was pared by 2 bases and J by 4 bases, with 13 bases between. CDR3 DNA sequence: TGTGCCAGCAGCTTAGGGCCTCCAGTATACAATGAGCAGTTCTTC. Its translation: CASSLGPPVYNEQFF.

With regard to this clonotype: A clone one base away is much larger, so this may be a read error. V is TRBV10-3 and J is TRBJ2-7; D not resolved. This CDR3 is 12 amino acids long. Germline CDR1 reads ENHRY; CDR2 reads SYGVKD. CDR3 sequence reads: CAISERGYEQCF. The CDR3 bases are TGTGCCATCAGTGAGCGTGGCTACGAGCAGTGCTTC.

This clonotype was detected a few times. This chain links TRBV5-6 with TRBJ2-2; TRBD2 matches 9 bases. V dropped 5 bases and J dropped 4; count of bases not matched to a gene: 12. The CDR3 length is 17 residues. The germline V gene has CDR1 SGHDT and CDR2 YYEEEE. DNA of the CDR3: TGTGCCAGCAGATCAGGTAGCGGGAGAAGTAGCACCGGGGAGCTGTTTTTT. This encodes CASRSGSGRSSTGELFF.

This clonotype was recorded at least ten times. The chain uses TRBV10-3 and TRBJ2-7; no reliable D call. The CDR3 length is 15 residues. V was cut by 3 bases and J by 0 bases, with 12 bases left in between. CDR1 is ENHRY, CDR2 SYGVKD, per germline. CDR3 loop: CAISEGPPTSYEQYF. The CDR3 coding sequence is TGTGCCATCAGTGAAGGGCCGCCGACCTCCTACGAGCAGTACTTC.

Concerning this clonotype: A much larger clone is a single base away; this may be a read error. Since the CDR3 does not end with the conserved phenylalanine or tryptophan, this likely comes from a read error. The CDR3 bases are TGTGCCAGCAAACCCGACCTTGGGACAGGGGAGACCCAGTACCTC. As protein: CASKPDLGTGETQYL. This chain joins TRBV12-3 or TRBV12-4 and TRBJ2-5; 9 bases are a match to TRBD1. This CDR3 region has 15 residues. The trim removed 7 bases at V and 5 bases at J, leaving 11 bases unmatched.

This clonotype was seen repeatedly, ten times or more. V gene TRBV6-1 combines with J gene TRBJ1-5; perhaps TRBD1 as D (5 bases). The germline gives CDR1 MNHNS, CDR2 SASEGT. The CDR3 sequence is 15 residues long. Deletions cut 5 bases from V and 2 bases from J, with 13 bases between. CDR3 in DNA: TGTGCCAGCAGTTCCGGGGCTTTGGGCAATCAGCCCCAGCATTTT. Amino acids: CASSSGALGNQPQHF.

The rearrangement uses TRBV5-4 and TRBJ2-5; D remains ambiguous. Trimming shortened V by 0 bases and J by 3 bases, and 9 bases separated the two germline ends. The CDR3 totals 14 residues. CDR1 is SGHNT, CDR2 YYREEE, per germline (reference sequence). The CDR3 loop is CASSLAVKEETQYF. CDR3 bases: TGTGCCAGCAGCTTGGCCGTCAAGGAAGAGACCCAGTACTTC.

About this clonotype: It may be a read error: a sequence one base away is much more abundant. The chain couples TRBV4-1 to TRBJ2-2, with 10 bases aligning to TRBD1. The CDR3 consists of 15 residues. CDR1 and CDR2 from the germline V gene are MGHRA and YSYEKL. The CDR3 DNA follows: TGCGCCATCAGCCCGGACAGGGGGTTCCCCGGGGAGCTGTTTTTT. Its protein product is CAISPDRGFPGELFF.

In regard to this clonotype: A single base separates this from a much larger clone, so it may be a read error. The chain recombines TRBV6-1 with TRBJ1-5; D is perhaps TRBD1 (6 bases). The CDR3 totals 14 residues. CDR1 is MNHNS and CDR2 is SASEGT in the germline V gene. The CDR3 reads CASGDWGADQPQHF. The CDR3 region has the DNA TGTGCCAGCGGTGACTGGGGGGCGGATCAGCCCCAGCATTTT.